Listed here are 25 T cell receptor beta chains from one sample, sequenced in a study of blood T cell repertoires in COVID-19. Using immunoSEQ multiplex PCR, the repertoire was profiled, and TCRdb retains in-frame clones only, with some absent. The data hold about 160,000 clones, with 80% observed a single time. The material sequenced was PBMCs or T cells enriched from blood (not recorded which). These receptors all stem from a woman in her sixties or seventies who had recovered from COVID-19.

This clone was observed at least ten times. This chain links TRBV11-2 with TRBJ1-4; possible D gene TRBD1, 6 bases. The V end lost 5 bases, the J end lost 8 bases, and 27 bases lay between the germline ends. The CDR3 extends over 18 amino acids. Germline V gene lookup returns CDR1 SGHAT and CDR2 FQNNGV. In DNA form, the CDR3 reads TGTGCCAGCAGCCATTGGACAGAGAGAGCCGGTGGTAACGAAAAACTGTTTTTT. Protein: CASSHWTERAGGNEKLFF. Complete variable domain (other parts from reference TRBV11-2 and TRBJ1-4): EAGVAQSPRYKIIEKRQSVAFWCNPISGHATLYWYQQILGQGPKLLIQFQNNGVVDDSQLPKDRFSAERLKGVDSTLKIQPAKLEDSAVYLCASSHWTERAGGNEKLFFGSGTQLSVL.

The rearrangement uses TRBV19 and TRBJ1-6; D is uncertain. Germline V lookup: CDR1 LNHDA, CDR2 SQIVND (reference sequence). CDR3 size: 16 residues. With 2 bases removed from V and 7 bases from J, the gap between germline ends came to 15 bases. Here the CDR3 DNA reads TGTGCCAGTAGTATATCTCACAGCGGAAGGAATTCACCCCTCCACTTT. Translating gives CASSISHSGRNSPLHF.

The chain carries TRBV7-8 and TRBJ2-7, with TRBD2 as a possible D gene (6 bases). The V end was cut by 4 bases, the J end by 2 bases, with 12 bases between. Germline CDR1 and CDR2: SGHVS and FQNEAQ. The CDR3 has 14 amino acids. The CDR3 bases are TGTGCCAGCAGCTGGGGGGACTCCGCCTACGAGCAGTACTTC. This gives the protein CASSWGDSAYEQYF.

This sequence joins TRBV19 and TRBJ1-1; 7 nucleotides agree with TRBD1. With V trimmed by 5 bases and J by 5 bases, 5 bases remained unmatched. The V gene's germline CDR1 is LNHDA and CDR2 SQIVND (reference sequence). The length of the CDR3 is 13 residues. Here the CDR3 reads CASSPGQWTEAFF. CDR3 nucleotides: TGTGCCAGTAGTCCGGGACAGTGGACTGAAGCTTTCTTT.

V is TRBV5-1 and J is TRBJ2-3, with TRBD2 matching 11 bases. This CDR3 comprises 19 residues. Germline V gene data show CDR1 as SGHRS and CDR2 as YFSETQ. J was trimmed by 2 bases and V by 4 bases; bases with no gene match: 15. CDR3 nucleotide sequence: TGCGCCAGCAGCGGAACGACTAGCGGGGTAGCCGGACCCACAGATACGCAGTATTTT. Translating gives CASSGTTSGVAGPTDTQYF.

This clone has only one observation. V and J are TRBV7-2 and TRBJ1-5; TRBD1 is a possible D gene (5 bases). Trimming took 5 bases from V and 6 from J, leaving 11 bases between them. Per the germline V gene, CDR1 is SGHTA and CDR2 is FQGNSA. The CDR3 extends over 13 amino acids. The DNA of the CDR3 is TGTGCCAGCAGCGCGTATCAGGGTCAGCCCCAGCATTTT. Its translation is CASSAYQGQPQHF.

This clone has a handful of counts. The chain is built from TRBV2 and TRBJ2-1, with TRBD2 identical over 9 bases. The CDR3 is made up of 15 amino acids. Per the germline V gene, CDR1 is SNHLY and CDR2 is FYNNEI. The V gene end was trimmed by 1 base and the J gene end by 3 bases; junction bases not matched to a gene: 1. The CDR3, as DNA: TGTGCCAGCAGTGAAGGGACTAGCGTCTACAATGAGCAGTTCTTC. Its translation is CASSEGTSVYNEQFF.

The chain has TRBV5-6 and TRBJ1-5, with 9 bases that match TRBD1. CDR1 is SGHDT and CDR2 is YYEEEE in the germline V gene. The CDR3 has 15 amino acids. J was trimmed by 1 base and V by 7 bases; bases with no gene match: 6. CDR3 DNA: TGTGCCAGCTCTCCGGGACAGGGAAGCAATCAGCCCCAGCATTTT. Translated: CASSPGQGSNQPQHF.

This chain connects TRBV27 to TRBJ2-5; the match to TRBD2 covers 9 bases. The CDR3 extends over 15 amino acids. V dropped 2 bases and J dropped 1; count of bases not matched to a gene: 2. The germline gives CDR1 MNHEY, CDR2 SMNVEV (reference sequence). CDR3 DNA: TGTGCCAGCAGTTTAAGCGGGGGGCCCCAAGAGACCCAGTACTTC. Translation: CASSLSGGPQETQYF.

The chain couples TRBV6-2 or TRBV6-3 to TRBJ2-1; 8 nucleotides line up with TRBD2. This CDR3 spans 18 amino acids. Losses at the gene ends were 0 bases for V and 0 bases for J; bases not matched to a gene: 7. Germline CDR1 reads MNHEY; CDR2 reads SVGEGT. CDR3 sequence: CASSYSRSGGVSYNEQFF. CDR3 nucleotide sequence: TGTGCCAGCAGTTACTCCCGAAGCGGGGGAGTCTCCTACAATGAGCAGTTCTTC.

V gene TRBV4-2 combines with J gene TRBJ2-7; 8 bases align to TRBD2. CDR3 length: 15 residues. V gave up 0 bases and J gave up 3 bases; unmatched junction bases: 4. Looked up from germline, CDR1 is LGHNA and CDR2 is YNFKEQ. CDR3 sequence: CASSQEELAGYEQYF. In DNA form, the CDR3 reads TGTGCCAGCAGCCAAGAGGAGCTAGCGGGCTACGAGCAGTACTTC.

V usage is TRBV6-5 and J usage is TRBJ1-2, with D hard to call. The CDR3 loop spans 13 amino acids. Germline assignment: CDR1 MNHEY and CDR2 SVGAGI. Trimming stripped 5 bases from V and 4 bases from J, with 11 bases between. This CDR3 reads CASSLTVTYGYTF. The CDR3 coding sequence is TGTGCCAGCAGTCTCACAGTCACCTATGGCTACACCTTC.

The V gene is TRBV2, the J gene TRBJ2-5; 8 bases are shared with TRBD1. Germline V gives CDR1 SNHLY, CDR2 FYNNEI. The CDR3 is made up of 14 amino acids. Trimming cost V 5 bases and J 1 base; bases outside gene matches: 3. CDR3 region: CASSRQGSQETQYF. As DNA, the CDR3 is TGTGCCAGCAGTCGACAGGGGTCCCAAGAGACCCAGTACTTC.

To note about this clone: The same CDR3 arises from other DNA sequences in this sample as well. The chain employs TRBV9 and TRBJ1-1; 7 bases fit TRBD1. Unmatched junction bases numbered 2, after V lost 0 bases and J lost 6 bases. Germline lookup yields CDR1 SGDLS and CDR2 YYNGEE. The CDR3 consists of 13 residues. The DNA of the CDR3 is TGTGCCAGCAGCGTAGTAACAGGGGCTGAAGCTTTCTTT. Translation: CASSVVTGAEAFF.

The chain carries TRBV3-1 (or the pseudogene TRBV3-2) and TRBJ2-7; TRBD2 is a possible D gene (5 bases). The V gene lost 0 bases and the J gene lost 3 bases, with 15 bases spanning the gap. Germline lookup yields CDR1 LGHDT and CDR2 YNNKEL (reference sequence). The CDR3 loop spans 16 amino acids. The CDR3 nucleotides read TGTGCCAGCAGCCAAGATTCGGGTCCGGGGAACTACGAGCAGTACTTC. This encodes CASSQDSGPGNYEQYF.

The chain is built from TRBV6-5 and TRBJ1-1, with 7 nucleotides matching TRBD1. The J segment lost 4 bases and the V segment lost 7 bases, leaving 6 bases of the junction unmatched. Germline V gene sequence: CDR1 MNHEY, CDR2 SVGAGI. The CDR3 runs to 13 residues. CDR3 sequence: CASTVTGLTEAFF. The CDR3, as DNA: TGTGCCAGCACTGTGACAGGGCTCACTGAAGCTTTCTTT.

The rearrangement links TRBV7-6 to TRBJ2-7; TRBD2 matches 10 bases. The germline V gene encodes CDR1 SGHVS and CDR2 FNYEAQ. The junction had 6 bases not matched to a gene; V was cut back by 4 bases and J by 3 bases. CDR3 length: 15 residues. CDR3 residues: CASSSTLAGDYEQYF. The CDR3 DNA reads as TGTGCCAGCAGCTCCACCCTAGCGGGGGACTACGAGCAGTACTTC.

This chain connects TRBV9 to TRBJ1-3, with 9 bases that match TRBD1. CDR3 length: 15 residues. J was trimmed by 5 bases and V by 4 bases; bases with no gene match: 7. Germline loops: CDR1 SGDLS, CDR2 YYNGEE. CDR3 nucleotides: TGTGCCAGCAGCAGTTGGACAGGGGATCGAAACACCATATATTTT. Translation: CASSSWTGDRNTIYF.

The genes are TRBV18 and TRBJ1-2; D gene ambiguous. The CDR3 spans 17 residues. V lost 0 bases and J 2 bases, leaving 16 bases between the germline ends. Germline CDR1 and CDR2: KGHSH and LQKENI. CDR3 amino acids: CASSPPAGMLGNYGYTF. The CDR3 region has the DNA TGTGCCAGCTCACCACCGGCGGGGATGTTAGGGAACTATGGCTACACCTTC.

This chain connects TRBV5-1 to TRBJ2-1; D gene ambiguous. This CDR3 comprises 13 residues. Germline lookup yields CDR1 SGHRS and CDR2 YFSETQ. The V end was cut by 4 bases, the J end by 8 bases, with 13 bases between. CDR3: CASSEVASDEQFF. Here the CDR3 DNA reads TGCGCCAGCAGCGAAGTAGCCTCGGATGAGCAGTTCTTC.

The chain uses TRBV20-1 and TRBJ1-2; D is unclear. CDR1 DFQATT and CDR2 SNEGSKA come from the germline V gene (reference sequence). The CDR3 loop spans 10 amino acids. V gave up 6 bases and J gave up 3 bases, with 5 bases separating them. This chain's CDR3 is CSAGDYGYTF. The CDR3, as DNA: TGCAGTGCCGGGGACTATGGCTACACCTTC.

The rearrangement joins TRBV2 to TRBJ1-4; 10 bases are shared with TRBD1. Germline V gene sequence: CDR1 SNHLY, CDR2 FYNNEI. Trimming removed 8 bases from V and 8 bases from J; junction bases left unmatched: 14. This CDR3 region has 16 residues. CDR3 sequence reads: CASYLTGGQGREKLFF. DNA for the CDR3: TGTGCCAGCTACCTCACCGGGGGACAGGGGAGGGAAAAACTGTTTTTT.

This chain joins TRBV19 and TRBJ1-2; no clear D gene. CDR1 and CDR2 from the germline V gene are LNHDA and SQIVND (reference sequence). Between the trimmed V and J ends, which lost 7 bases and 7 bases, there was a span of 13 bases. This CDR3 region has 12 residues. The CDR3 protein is CASTFGRVGYTF. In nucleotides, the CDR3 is TGTGCCAGTACCTTCGGCCGGGTTGGCTACACCTTC. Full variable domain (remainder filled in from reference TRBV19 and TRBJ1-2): DGGITQSPKYLFRKEGQNVTLSCEQNLNHDAMYWYRQDPGQGLRLIYYSQIVNDFQKGDIAEGYSVSREKKESFPLTVTSAQKNPTAFYLCASTFGRVGYTFGSGTRLTVV.

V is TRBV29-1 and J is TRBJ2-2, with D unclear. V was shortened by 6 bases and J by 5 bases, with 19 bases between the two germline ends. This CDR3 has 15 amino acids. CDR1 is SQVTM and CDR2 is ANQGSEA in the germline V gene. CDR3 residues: CSVRLLDTDTGELFF. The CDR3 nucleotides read TGCAGCGTCCGCTTACTTGACACGGATACCGGGGAGCTGTTTTTT.

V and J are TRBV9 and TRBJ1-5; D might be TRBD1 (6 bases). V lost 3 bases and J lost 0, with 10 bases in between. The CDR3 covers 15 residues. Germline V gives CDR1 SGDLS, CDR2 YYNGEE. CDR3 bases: TGTGCCAGCAGCGCCGGACAGTATAGCAATCAGCCCCAGCATTTT. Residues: CASSAGQYSNQPQHF. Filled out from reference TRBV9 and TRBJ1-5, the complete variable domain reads DSGVTQTPKHLITATGQRVTLRCSPRSGDLSVYWYQQSLDQGLQFLIQYYNGEERAKGNILERFSAQQFPDLHSELNLSSLELGDSALYFCASSAGQYSNQPQHFGDGTRLSIL.